The present TCR beta chain was sequenced within a study of cytomegalovirus exposure and HLA in healthy donors. V was shortened by 1 base and J by 0 bases, with 10 bases between the two germline ends. CDR1 MDHEN and CDR2 SYDVKM come from the germline V gene. The CDR3 is 15 residues long. Both 60 Vbeta primers and 13 Jbeta primers went into the PCR. Libraries were prepared by immunoSEQ multiplex PCR; TCRdb keeps only in-frame clonotypes and omits some of them. Found here are 150,000 to 200,000 clones, under 80% of them singletons; the top ten hold around 3.2%. This clone was observed a few times. Sequenced: PBMCs. The source of this sequence is a man aged 35 to 55 in good health and CMV-seronegative. The gene calls are TRBV28 and TRBJ2-7, with D possibly being TRBD1 (6 bases). The CDR3 DNA is TGTGCCAGCAGTTTATCGTACAGGGTCTCCTACGAGCAGTACTTC. Protein sequence: CASSLSYRVSYEQYF.